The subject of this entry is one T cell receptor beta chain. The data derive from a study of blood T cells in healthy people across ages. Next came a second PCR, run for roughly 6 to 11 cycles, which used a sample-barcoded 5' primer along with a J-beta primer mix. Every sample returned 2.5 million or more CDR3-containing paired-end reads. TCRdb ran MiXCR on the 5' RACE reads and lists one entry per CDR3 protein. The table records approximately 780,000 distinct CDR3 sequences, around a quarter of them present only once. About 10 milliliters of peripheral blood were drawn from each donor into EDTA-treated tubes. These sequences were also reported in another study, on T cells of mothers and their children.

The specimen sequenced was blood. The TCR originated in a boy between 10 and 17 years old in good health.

The DNA for the CDR3 is TGTGCCATCCGGGCTGGGGGGCGGGACACTGAAGCTTTCTTT. This codes for CAIRAGGRDTEAFF. V usage is TRBV10-3 and J usage is TRBJ1-1; tentative D call: TRBD1 (6 bases). This CDR3 region has 14 residues. Trimming took off 8 bases at V and 3 bases at J, with 16 bases between the two ends. Germline CDR1 reads ENHRY; CDR2 reads SYGVKD.